Below are 25 T cell receptor beta chains sequenced from a single sample in a study of cytomegalovirus exposure and HLA in healthy donors. Primers included in the PCR were 60 Vbeta and 13 Jbeta primers. The method was immunoSEQ multiplex PCR; TCRdb's version includes in-frame clones alone and lacks a portion of them. Of about 110,000 clones listed, roughly 80% are singletons. The source material was PBMCs. The receptors come from a woman between 50 and 59 years old in good health and CMV-seropositive.

This clone was counted only a few times. The chain employs TRBV6-5 and TRBJ2-7; TRBD2 aligns across 7 bases. Germline V gene lookup returns CDR1 MNHEY and CDR2 SVGAGI. Trimming cost V 7 bases and J 5 bases; bases outside gene matches: 8. This CDR3 has 13 amino acids. CDR3 loop: CASTRGGSNEQYF. The CDR3 nucleotides are TGTGCCAGCACCCGGGGCGGGAGCAACGAGCAGTACTTC.

This clone is a singleton in its sample. J is TRBJ2-2 and V is TRBV5-4; 10 nucleotides agree with TRBD1. J lost 4 bases, V lost 3 bases, and 0 bases had no gene match. This CDR3 spans 14 amino acids. CDR1 and CDR2 from the germline V gene are SGHNT and YYREEE (reference sequence). CDR3 loop: CASSWDRGTGELFF. The CDR3 bases are TGTGCCAGCAGCTGGGACAGGGGCACCGGGGAGCTGTTTTTT. Full variable domain (missing parts from reference TRBV5-4 and TRBJ2-2): ETGVTQSPTHLIKTRGQQVTLRCSSQSGHNTVSWYQQALGQGPQFIFQYYREEENGRGNFPPRFSGLQFPNYSSELNVNALELDDSALYLCASSWDRGTGELFFGEGSRLTVL.

This rearrangement joins TRBV6-5 to TRBJ2-7; 8 bases align to TRBD2. This CDR3 is built from 13 residues. After removal of 8 bases from V and 7 bases from J, the junction contained 10 bases not matched to a gene. The germline V gene has CDR1 MNHEY and CDR2 SVGAGI. CDR3 DNA: TGTGCCAGCGGACAACCACGGGGGGGGGAGCAGTACTTC. Translated: CASGQPRGGEQYF.

There are a few counts of this clone. The V and J genes are TRBV19 and TRBJ1-2, with 12 positions matching TRBD1. Germline V gene lookup returns CDR1 LNHDA and CDR2 SQIVND (reference sequence). The CDR3 runs to 15 residues. The J segment lost 2 bases and the V segment lost 8 bases, leaving 6 bases of the junction unmatched. CDR3 sequence: CASRDRGRRNYGYTF. For the CDR3, the DNA is TGTGCCAGTCGGGACAGGGGGCGACGAAACTATGGCTACACCTTC.

As for this clone: One junction end does not reproduce the germline sequence, and a read error may be involved. This chain connects TRBV7-7 to TRBJ2-7, with D perhaps matching TRBD1 (6 bases). CDR1 SSHAT and CDR2 FNYEAQ come from the germline V gene (reference sequence). The CDR3 is 14 amino acids. The CDR3 spells CASSLGTGPYEQYF. CDR3 in DNA: TGTGCTAGCAGCTTAGGAACAGGGCCCTACGAGCAGTACTTC. The variable domain in full, with the rest retrieved from reference TRBV7-7 and TRBJ2-7, is GAGVSQSPRYKVTKRGQDVTLRCDPISSHATLYWYQQALGQGPEFLTYFNYEAQPDKSGLPSDRFSAERPEGSISTLTIQRTEQRDSAMYRCASSLGTGPYEQYFGPGTRLTVT.

V and J are TRBV6-6 and TRBJ2-5; D uncertain. The V and J ends lost 5 bases and 4 bases respectively, with 11 bases between them. The CDR3 sequence is 13 residues long. Per germline, CDR1 MNHNY and CDR2 SVGAGI (reference sequence). CDR3 sequence: CASSETYLETQYF. CDR3 sequence (DNA): TGTGCCAGCAGTGAGACTTACCTAGAGACCCAGTACTTC.

CDR3 sequence: CASSYSEGSGNTIYF. The CDR3 DNA sequence: TGTGCCAGCAGTTACTCGGAGGGGTCTGGAAACACCATATATTTT. The chain uses TRBV6-5 and TRBJ1-3; possible D gene TRBD1, 5 bases. The V gene's germline CDR1 is MNHEY and CDR2 SVGAGI. This CDR3 region has 15 residues. The V end lost 0 bases, the J end lost 1 base, and 7 bases lay between the germline ends.

This clone showed up just a few times. The chain has TRBV6-5 and TRBJ1-1, with unresolved D. The germline V and J ends were trimmed by 6 bases and 6 bases, with 17 bases remaining between them. This CDR3 has 14 residues. CDR1 is MNHEY and CDR2 is SVGAGI in the germline V gene. The CDR3 coding sequence is TGTGCCAGCAGCGTAGGCGGCCAGTCCCCTGAAGCTTTCTTT. Translating it yields CASSVGGQSPEAFF.

V and J are TRBV29-1 and TRBJ2-7; tentatively, D is TRBD2 (6 bases). V lost 5 bases and J 3 bases, leaving 14 bases between the germline ends. CDR3 length: 13 amino acids. Germline CDR1 SQVTM, CDR2 ANQGSEA. The CDR3 region has the DNA TGCAGCGTTCATCAGGGAGGTCACTACGAGCAGTACTTC. The encoded protein is CSVHQGGHYEQYF.

The chain links TRBV5-4 to TRBJ2-3; D may be TRBD2 (5 bases). From germline, CDR1 is SGHNT and CDR2 YYREEE (reference sequence). This CDR3 comprises 17 residues. The V and J ends lost 4 bases and 2 bases respectively, with 20 bases between them. Here the CDR3 DNA reads TGTGCCAGCAGCCCCTCCGCCTCTAGCTATTCCACAGATACGCAGTATTTT. Protein product: CASSPSASSYSTDTQYF.

A single count supports this clone. CDR3 nucleotides: TGCGCCAGAACCGGGACAGGGGAGATTCGGGGGTACACAGATACGCAGTATTTT. It specifies CARTGTGEIRGYTDTQYF. The chain joins TRBV10-1 to TRBJ2-3, with 10 bases fitting TRBD1. V lost 9 bases, J lost 2 bases, and 17 bases stayed unmatched. The CDR3 sequence is 18 residues long. Germline V lookup: CDR1 WNHNN, CDR2 SYGVQD (reference sequence).

In its sample, this clone was seen a few times. The chain has TRBV18 and TRBJ1-5, with D tentatively TRBD1 (6 bases). The V end was cut by 10 bases, the J end by 3 bases, with 10 bases between. CDR1 is KGHSH, CDR2 LQKENI, per germline. This CDR3 region has 12 residues. CDR3 sequence: CATTGANQPQHF. As DNA, the CDR3 is TGTGCCACGACAGGTGCCAATCAGCCCCAGCATTTT.

This clone is a singleton in its sample. This chain links TRBV10-3 with TRBJ2-5, with 8 nucleotides matching TRBD2. V gave up 0 bases and J gave up 2 bases; unmatched junction bases: 8. The CDR3 is 17 amino acids. Germline CDR1 is ENHRY and CDR2 is SYGVKD. CDR3 region: CAISESMRGVGQETQYF. Here the CDR3 DNA reads TGTGCCATCAGTGAGTCAATGCGGGGGGTCGGACAAGAGACCCAGTACTTC.

This clone was observed a few times. The rearrangement joins TRBV5-4 to TRBJ2-7, with 7 bases identical to TRBD2. J was trimmed by 6 bases and V by 0 bases; bases with no gene match: 6. CDR3 length: 14 amino acids. CDR1 is SGHNT and CDR2 is YYREEE in the germline V gene (reference sequence). The CDR3 DNA is TGTGCCAGCAGCTTGGTTGGACTAGGAGCCGAGCAGTACTTC. Protein sequence: CASSLVGLGAEQYF.

The chain employs TRBV18 and TRBJ1-5; the match to TRBD1 covers 9 bases. J gave up 6 bases and V 4 bases, and 10 bases lay outside the gene matches. Germline CDR1 and CDR2: KGHSH and LQKENI. The CDR3 runs 16 residues. The CDR3 sequence is CASSLQGAIVGQPQHF. CDR3 sequence (DNA): TGTGCCAGCTCACTACAGGGGGCGATCGTTGGTCAGCCCCAGCATTTT.

This clone has more than one count but fewer than ten. The chain couples TRBV7-2 to TRBJ2-2; D remains unclear. Germline V gene sequence: CDR1 SGHTA, CDR2 FQGNSA. The CDR3 spans 14 residues. V lost 4 bases and J 3 bases, leaving 9 bases between the germline ends. For the CDR3, the DNA is TGTGCCAGCAGCTCTTTCGGGTACACCGGGGAGCTGTTTTTT. It specifies CASSSFGYTGELFF.

The rearrangement uses TRBV5-4 and TRBJ1-2; perhaps TRBD1 as D (6 bases). V dropped 2 bases and J dropped 4 bases, with 12 bases sitting between them. The germline gives CDR1 SGHNT, CDR2 YYREEE (reference sequence). CDR3 length: 14 residues. CDR3 DNA sequence: TGTGCCAGCAGCTTCCGGGACACCTTCTATGGCTACACCTTC. Protein product: CASSFRDTFYGYTF.

The gene calls are TRBV19 and TRBJ2-4; D is possibly TRBD1 (6 bases). Germline V gene sequence: CDR1 LNHDA, CDR2 SQIVND (reference sequence). This CDR3 has 17 residues. Trimming cost V 4 bases and J 0 bases, with 16 bases left between them. CDR3 sequence: CASSSSVTGPAKNIQYF. In DNA form, the CDR3 reads TGTGCCAGTAGTAGCAGCGTAACAGGGCCAGCCAAAAACATTCAGTACTTC. The full variable domain, with the rest looked up from reference TRBV19 and TRBJ2-4, is DGGITQSPKYLFRKEGQNVTLSCEQNLNHDAMYWYRQDPGQGLRLIYYSQIVNDFQKGDIAEGYSVSREKKESFPLTVTSAQKNPTAFYLCASSSSVTGPAKNIQYFGAGTRLSVL.

The chain uses TRBV4-3 and TRBJ2-2; D unresolved. Trimming removed 0 bases at V and 2 bases at J, with 7 bases between. The CDR3 consists of 15 residues. Germline-derived CDR1 and CDR2 are LGHNA and YSLEER. The CDR3 spells CASSQDMSNTGELFF. DNA for the CDR3: TGCGCCAGCAGCCAAGATATGAGTAACACCGGGGAGCTGTTTTTT.

CDR3 nucleotide sequence: TGTGCCAGCAGGCCAGGGGGTTGGGAGACCCAGTACTTC. Protein product: CASRPGGWETQYF. The V call is TRBV6-5, the J call TRBJ2-5, with TRBD1 matching over 7 bases. Germline lookup yields CDR1 MNHEY and CDR2 SVGAGI. The CDR3 is made up of 13 amino acids. With V trimmed by 6 bases and J by 5 bases, 6 bases remained unmatched.

The J gene is TRBJ1-1, the V gene TRBV6-5; D might be TRBD1 (6 bases). Germline CDR1 and CDR2: MNHEY and SVGAGI. V lost 5 bases and J lost 8, with 12 bases in between. This CDR3 is built from 12 residues. The CDR3, as DNA: TGTGCCAGCAGTGACAGGTCGAAAGAAGCTTTCTTT. Its translation is CASSDRSKEAFF.

Here the CDR3 reads CASSRGAGWQFF. Here the CDR3 DNA reads TGTGCCAGCAGCAGGGGTGCGGGATGGCAGTTCTTC. V gene TRBV7-9 combines with J gene TRBJ2-1; possible D gene TRBD2, 6 bases. In germline, CDR1 is SEHNR, CDR2 FQNEAQ (reference sequence). There are 12 residues in the CDR3. The V end lost 5 bases, the J end lost 12 bases, and 14 bases lay between the germline ends. Using reference TRBV7-9 and TRBJ2-1 for the parts outside the CDR3, the full variable domain is DTGVSQNPRHKITKRGQNVTFRCDPISEHNRLYWYRQTLGQGPEFLTYFQNEAQLEKSRLLSDRFSAERPKGSFSTLEIQRTEQGDSAMYLCASSRGAGWQFFGPGTRLTVL.

V is TRBV5-5 and J is TRBJ2-7, with TRBD2 identical over 11 bases. J was trimmed by 3 bases and V by 4 bases; bases with no gene match: 15. The CDR3 length is 18 residues. The V gene's germline CDR1 is SGHKS and CDR2 YYEKEE (reference sequence). The DNA of the CDR3 is TGTGCCAGCAGCGGCCCCTGGACGGCCGGGACTAGCGGCTACGAGCAGTACTTC. Protein product: CASSGPWTAGTSGYEQYF.

V usage is TRBV29-1 and J usage is TRBJ2-7, with 8 positions matching TRBD1. J gave up 1 base and V 6 bases, and 2 bases lay outside the gene matches. Looked up from germline, CDR1 is SQVTM and CDR2 is ANQGSEA. The CDR3 totals 12 residues. CDR3 DNA sequence: TGCAGCGTGGGACAGGAGTCCTACGAGCAGTACTTC. It codes for CSVGQESYEQYF.

The rearrangement joins TRBV19 to TRBJ1-2; TRBD1 is a possible D gene (5 bases). This CDR3 is built from 13 residues. With 4 bases removed from V and 4 bases from J, the gap between germline ends came to 10 bases. Germline V gives CDR1 LNHDA, CDR2 SQIVND (reference sequence). The CDR3 protein is CASSTRVFYGYTF. The CDR3 nucleotides are TGTGCCAGTAGTACCAGGGTTTTCTATGGCTACACCTTC.